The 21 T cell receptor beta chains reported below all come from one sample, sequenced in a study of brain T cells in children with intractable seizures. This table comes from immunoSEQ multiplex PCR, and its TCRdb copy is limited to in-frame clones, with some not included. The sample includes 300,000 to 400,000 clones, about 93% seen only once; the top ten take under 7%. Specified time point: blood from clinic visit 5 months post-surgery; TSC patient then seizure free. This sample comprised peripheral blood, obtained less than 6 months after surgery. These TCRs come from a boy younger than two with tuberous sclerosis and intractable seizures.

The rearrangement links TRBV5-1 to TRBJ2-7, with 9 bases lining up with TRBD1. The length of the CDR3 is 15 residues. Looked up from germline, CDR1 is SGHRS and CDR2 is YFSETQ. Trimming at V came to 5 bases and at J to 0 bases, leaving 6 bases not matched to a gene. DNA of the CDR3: TGCGCCAGCAGGACGACAGGGGGGGACTCCTACGAGCAGTACTTC. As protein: CASRTTGGDSYEQYF. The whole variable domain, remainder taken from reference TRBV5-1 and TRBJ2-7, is KAGVTQTPRYLIKTRGQQVTLSCSPISGHRSVSWYQQTPGQGLQFLFEYFSETQRNKGNFPGRFSGRQFSNSRSEMNVSTLELGDSALYLCASRTTGGDSYEQYFGPGTRLTVT.

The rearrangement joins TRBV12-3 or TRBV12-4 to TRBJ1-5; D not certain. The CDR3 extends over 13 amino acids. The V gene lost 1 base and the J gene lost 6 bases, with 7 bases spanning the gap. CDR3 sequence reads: CASSLVSGQPQHF. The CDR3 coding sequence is TGTGCCAGCAGTTTAGTATCTGGTCAGCCCCAGCATTTT.

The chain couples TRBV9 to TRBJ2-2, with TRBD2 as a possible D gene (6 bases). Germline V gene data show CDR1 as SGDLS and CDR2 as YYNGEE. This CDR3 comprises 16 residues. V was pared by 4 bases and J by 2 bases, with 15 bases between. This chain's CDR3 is CASSPSSGYNTGELFF. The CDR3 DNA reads TGTGCCAGCAGCCCGTCGAGCGGGTATAACACCGGGGAGCTGTTTTTT.

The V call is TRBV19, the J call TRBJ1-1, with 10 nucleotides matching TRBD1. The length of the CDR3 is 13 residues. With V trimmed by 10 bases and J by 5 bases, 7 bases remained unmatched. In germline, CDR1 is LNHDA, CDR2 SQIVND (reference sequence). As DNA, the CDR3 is TGTGCCACCGAGGGACAGGGGTGGACTGAAGCTTTCTTT. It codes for CATEGQGWTEAFF.

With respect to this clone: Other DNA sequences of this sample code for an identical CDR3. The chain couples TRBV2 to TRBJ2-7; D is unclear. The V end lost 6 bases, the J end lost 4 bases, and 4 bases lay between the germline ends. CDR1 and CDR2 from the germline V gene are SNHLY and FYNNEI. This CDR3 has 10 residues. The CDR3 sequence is CASRGYEQYF. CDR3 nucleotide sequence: TGTGCCAGCAGGGGGTACGAGCAGTACTTC. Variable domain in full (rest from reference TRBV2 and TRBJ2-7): EPEVTQTPSHQVTQMGQEVILRCVPISNHLYFYWYRQILGQKVEFLVSFYNNEISEKSEIFDDQFSVERPDGSNFTLKIRSTKLEDSAMYFCASRGYEQYFGPGTRLTVT.

The CDR3 region is CASTIDPVDNEQFF. DNA of the CDR3: TGTGCCAGCACGATCGACCCCGTGGACAATGAGCAGTTCTTC. V gene TRBV6-1 combines with J gene TRBJ2-1; D unresolved. The CDR3 loop spans 14 amino acids. Germline assignment: CDR1 MNHNS and CDR2 SASEGT. Between the trimmed V and J ends, which lost 7 bases and 5 bases, there was a span of 15 bases.

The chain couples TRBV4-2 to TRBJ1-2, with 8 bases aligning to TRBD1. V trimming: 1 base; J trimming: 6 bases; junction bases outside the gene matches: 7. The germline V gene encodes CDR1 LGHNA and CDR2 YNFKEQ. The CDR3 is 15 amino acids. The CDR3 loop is CASSQVDRVANGYTF. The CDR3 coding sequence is TGTGCCAGCAGCCAAGTGGACAGGGTTGCTAATGGCTACACCTTC.

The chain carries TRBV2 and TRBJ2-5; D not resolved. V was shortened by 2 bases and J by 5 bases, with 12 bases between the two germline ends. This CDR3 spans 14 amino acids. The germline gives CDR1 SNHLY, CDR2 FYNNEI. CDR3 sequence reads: CASSEMSLGETQYF. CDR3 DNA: TGTGCCAGCAGTGAAATGTCCTTGGGGGAGACCCAGTACTTC.

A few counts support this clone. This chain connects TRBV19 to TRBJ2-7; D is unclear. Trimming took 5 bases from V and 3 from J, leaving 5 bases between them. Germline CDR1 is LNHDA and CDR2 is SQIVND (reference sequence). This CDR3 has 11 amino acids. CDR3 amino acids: CASSAHYEQYF. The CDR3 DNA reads TGTGCCAGTAGTGCACACTACGAGCAGTACTTC.

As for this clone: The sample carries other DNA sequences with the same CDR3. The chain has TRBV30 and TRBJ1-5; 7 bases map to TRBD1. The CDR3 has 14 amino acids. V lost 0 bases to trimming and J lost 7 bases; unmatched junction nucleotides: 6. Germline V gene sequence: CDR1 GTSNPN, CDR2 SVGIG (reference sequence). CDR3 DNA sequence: TGTGCCTGGAGTGTTGGTCAGGGGGACCAGCCCCAGCATTTT. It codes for CAWSVGQGDQPQHF.

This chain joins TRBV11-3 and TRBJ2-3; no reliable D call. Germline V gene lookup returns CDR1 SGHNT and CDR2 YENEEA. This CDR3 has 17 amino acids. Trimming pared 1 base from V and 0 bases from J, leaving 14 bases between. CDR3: CASSLGFVPASTDTQYF. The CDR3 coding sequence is TGTGCCAGCAGCTTAGGGTTTGTGCCCGCTAGCACAGATACGCAGTATTTT.

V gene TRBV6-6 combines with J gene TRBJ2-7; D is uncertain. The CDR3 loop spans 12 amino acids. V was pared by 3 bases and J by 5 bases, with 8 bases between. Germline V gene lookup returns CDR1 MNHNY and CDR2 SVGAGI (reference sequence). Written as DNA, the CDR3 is TGTGCCAGCAGTTATGGCGTCAACGAGCAGTACTTC. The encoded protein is CASSYGVNEQYF.

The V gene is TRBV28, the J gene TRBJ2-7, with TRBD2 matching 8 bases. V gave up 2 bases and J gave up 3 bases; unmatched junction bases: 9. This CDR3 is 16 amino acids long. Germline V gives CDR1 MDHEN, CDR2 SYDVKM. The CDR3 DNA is TGTGCCAGCAGTTTAGCAACGACTAGCGTTGTCTACGAGCAGTACTTC. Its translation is CASSLATTSVVYEQYF. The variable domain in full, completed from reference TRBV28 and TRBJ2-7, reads DVKVTQSSRYLVKRTGEKVFLECVQDMDHENMFWYRQDPGLGLRLIYFSYDVKMKEKGDIPEGYSVSREKKERFSLILESASTNQTSMYLCASSLATTSVVYEQYFGPGTRLTVT.

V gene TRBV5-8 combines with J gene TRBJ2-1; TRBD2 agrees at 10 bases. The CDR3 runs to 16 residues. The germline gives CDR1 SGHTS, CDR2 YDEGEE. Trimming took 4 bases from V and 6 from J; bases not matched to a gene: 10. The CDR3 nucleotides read TGTGCCAGCAGCCCCCGGGGAGCGGGAGGGGTCAATGAGCAGTTCTTC. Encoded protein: CASSPRGAGGVNEQFF.

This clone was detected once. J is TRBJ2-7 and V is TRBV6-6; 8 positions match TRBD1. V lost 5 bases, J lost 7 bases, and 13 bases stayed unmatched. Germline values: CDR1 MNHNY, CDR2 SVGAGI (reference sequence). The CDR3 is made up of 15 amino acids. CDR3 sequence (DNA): TGTGCCAGCAGTCTTGAGACAGGGGATGTACGGGAGCAGTACTTC. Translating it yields CASSLETGDVREQYF.

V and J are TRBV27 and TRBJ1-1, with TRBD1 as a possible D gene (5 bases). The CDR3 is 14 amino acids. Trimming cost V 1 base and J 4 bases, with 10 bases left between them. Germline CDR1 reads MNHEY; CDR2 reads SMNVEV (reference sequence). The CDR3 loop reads CASSLWPGTTEAFF. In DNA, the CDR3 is TGTGCCAGCAGTTTATGGCCAGGGACCACTGAAGCTTTCTTT.

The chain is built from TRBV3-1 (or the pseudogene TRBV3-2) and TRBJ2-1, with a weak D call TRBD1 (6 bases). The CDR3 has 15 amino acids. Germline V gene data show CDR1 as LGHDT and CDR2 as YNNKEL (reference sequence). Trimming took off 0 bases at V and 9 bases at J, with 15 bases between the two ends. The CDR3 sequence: CASSQESGAFSEQFF. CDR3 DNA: TGTGCCAGCAGCCAAGAATCAGGGGCGTTCAGTGAGCAGTTCTTC.

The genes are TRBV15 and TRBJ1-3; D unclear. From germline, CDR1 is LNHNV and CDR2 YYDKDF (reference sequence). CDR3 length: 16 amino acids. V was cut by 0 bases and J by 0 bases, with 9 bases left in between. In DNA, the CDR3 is TGTGCCACCAGCAGAGATCTATATAGCTCTGGAAACACCATATATTTT. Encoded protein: CATSRDLYSSGNTIYF.

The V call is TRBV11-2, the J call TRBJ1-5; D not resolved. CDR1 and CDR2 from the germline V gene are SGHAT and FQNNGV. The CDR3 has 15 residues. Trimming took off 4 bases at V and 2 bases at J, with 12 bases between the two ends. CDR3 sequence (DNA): TGTGCCAGCAGCTCAGACGGATTGGGCAATCAGCCCCAGCATTTT. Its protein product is CASSSDGLGNQPQHF.

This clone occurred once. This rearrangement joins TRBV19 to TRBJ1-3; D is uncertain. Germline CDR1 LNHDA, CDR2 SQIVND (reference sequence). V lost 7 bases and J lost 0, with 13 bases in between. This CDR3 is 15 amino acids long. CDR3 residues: CASNKEGFSGNTIYF. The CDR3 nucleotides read TGTGCCAGTAATAAGGAGGGCTTCTCTGGAAACACCATATATTTT.

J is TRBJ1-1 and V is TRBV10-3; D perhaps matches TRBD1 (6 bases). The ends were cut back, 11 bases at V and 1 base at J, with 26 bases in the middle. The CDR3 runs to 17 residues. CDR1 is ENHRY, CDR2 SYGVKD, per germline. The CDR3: CASQNGGGSGSNTEAFF. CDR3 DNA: TGTGCCTCCCAAAACGGAGGGGGTTCCGGGTCGAACACTGAAGCTTTCTTT.